The 29 T cell receptor beta chains presented below share a single source sample, sequenced in a study of blood T cell repertoires in COVID-19. The table came from immunoSEQ multiplex PCR; TCRdb's copy has only in-frame clones and leaves some out. The table has 180,000 or so clones, around four fifths seen once. The sequenced material came from peripheral blood. All receptors derive from a woman in her 40s with COVID-19, enrolled during active disease.

The rearrangement joins TRBV7-6 to TRBJ2-7, with 12 nucleotides matching TRBD2. With V trimmed by 4 bases and J by 12 bases, 7 bases remained unmatched. The CDR3 consists of 13 residues. Germline CDR1 SGHVS, CDR2 FNYEAQ. CDR3 bases: TGTGCCAGCAGCTCGACTAGCGGGGGACTGGCGTACTTC. It encodes CASSSTSGGLAYF.

The V call is TRBV27, the J call TRBJ2-5; 10 nucleotides agree with TRBD2. The length of the CDR3 is 15 residues. With 3 bases clipped from V and 4 bases from J, the junction kept 5 bases outside the gene matches. Germline V gene data show CDR1 as MNHEY and CDR2 as SMNVEV (reference sequence). The CDR3 DNA reads TGTGCCAGCAGTTTCGGCCTAGCGGGAGCAGAGACCCAGTACTTC. This gives the protein CASSFGLAGAETQYF.

The genes are TRBV5-1 and TRBJ2-3, with D perhaps matching TRBD1 (7 bases). Germline values: CDR1 SGHRS, CDR2 YFSETQ. The CDR3 has 16 residues. Deletions cut 4 bases from V and 2 bases from J, with 17 bases between. The DNA of the CDR3 is TGCGCCAGCAGCAAGGCCGGAGGGGGCTTCACAGATACGCAGTATTTT. Its translation: CASSKAGGGFTDTQYF.

The chain employs TRBV2 and TRBJ1-5, with D hard to call. Germline CDR1 is SNHLY and CDR2 is FYNNEI. V was cut by 7 bases and J by 2 bases, with 9 bases left in between. The CDR3 spans 13 residues. This CDR3 reads CASNRGGNQPQHF. CDR3 coding DNA: TGTGCCAGCAACCGCGGGGGCAATCAGCCCCAGCATTTT.

This clone is a singleton in its sample. The CDR3 loop reads CASSQRGQHNEQFF. In nucleotides, the CDR3 is TGTGCCAGCAGCCAACGGGGACAGCACAATGAGCAGTTCTTC. The rearrangement links TRBV3-1 (or the pseudogene TRBV3-2) to TRBJ2-1; 7 nucleotides align to TRBD1. The germline CDR1 and CDR2 sequences are LGHDT and YNNKEL (reference sequence). This CDR3 is 14 amino acids long. V shed 2 bases, J shed 5 bases, and the junction held 3 bases outside the gene matches.

The chain combines TRBV5-6 with TRBJ2-2; D is unresolved. The germline CDR1 and CDR2 sequences are SGHDT and YYEEEE. V lost 4 bases, J lost 4 bases, and 8 bases lay in between. The CDR3 totals 13 residues. CDR3 nucleotides: TGTGCCAGCAGCCGGCCGGGCACCGGGGAGCTGTTTTTT. As protein: CASSRPGTGELFF.

The chain is built from TRBV19 and TRBJ1-1; D possibly corresponds to TRBD1 (5 bases). There are 15 residues in the CDR3. Germline lookup yields CDR1 LNHDA and CDR2 SQIVND (reference sequence). Trimming cost V 7 bases and J 5 bases, with 20 bases left between them. The CDR3 protein is CASKPPGTAGTEAFF. CDR3 sequence (DNA): TGTGCCAGTAAGCCCCCAGGGACGGCGGGAACTGAAGCTTTCTTT.

The J gene is TRBJ1-1, the V gene TRBV5-1, with 8 bases that match TRBD1. This CDR3 comprises 14 residues. CDR1 and CDR2 (germline): SGHRS, YFSETQ. The V and J ends lost 3 bases and 3 bases, in that order; junction bases with no gene match: 4. Here the CDR3 DNA reads TGCGCCAGCAGCTCGAACAGGGGGTACACTGAAGCTTTCTTT. This translates into CASSSNRGYTEAFF.

This clone showed up just a few times. This sequence joins TRBV19 and TRBJ1-2; TRBD1 is a possible D gene (5 bases). Trimming cost V 3 bases and J 7 bases, with 9 bases left between them. This CDR3 spans 12 amino acids. Germline V lookup: CDR1 LNHDA, CDR2 SQIVND (reference sequence). The CDR3 region is CASSMQGGGYTF. In DNA form, the CDR3 reads TGTGCCAGTAGTATGCAGGGAGGTGGCTACACCTTC. The whole variable domain, remainder taken from reference TRBV19 and TRBJ1-2, is DGGITQSPKYLFRKEGQNVTLSCEQNLNHDAMYWYRQDPGQGLRLIYYSQIVNDFQKGDIAEGYSVSREKKESFPLTVTSAQKNPTAFYLCASSMQGGGYTFGSGTRLTVV.

The J gene is TRBJ1-5, the V gene TRBV28; 8 nucleotides align to TRBD1. The CDR3 consists of 14 residues. The junction had 10 bases not matched to a gene; V was cut back by 5 bases and J by 10 bases. Germline CDR1 and CDR2: MDHEN and SYDVKM. CDR3 sequence reads: CASSPGTGKRPQHF. The CDR3 coding sequence is TGTGCCAGCAGTCCAGGGACAGGAAAAAGACCCCAGCATTTT.

In DNA form, the CDR3 reads TGTGCCATCAGTACAGGTACGGGGGACGAGCAGTACTTC. It encodes CAISTGTGDEQYF. The chain links TRBV10-3 to TRBJ2-7; tentatively, D is TRBD2 (6 bases). Germline V gene data show CDR1 as ENHRY and CDR2 as SYGVKD. The CDR3 spans 13 residues. V was pared by 5 bases and J by 5 bases, with 13 bases between.

V gene TRBV9 combines with J gene TRBJ1-2; possibly TRBD1 for D (5 bases). Trimming removed 0 bases at V and 6 bases at J, with 15 bases between. This CDR3 is built from 15 residues. Germline V gene data show CDR1 as SGDLS and CDR2 as YYNGEE. The CDR3 DNA is TGTGCCAGCAGCGTAGTGGGTAGCGGGGGGGATGGCTACACCTTC. Translating gives CASSVVGSGGDGYTF.

The gene calls are TRBV19 and TRBJ1-5; D gene ambiguous. Trimming pared 7 bases from V and 9 bases from J, leaving 19 bases between. CDR1 and CDR2 from the germline V gene are LNHDA and SQIVND (reference sequence). The length of the CDR3 is 14 residues. This CDR3 reads CASIPHYGYPPQHF. CDR3 nucleotide sequence: TGTGCCAGTATTCCCCATTACGGGTATCCGCCCCAGCATTTT. Drawing the rest from reference TRBV19 and TRBJ1-5, the complete variable domain is DGGITQSPKYLFRKEGQNVTLSCEQNLNHDAMYWYRQDPGQGLRLIYYSQIVNDFQKGDIAEGYSVSREKKESFPLTVTSAQKNPTAFYLCASIPHYGYPPQHFGDGTRLSIL.

The chain employs TRBV19 and TRBJ1-1; perhaps TRBD1 as D (6 bases). The germline V gene encodes CDR1 LNHDA and CDR2 SQIVND (reference sequence). V lost 0 bases and J lost 4, with 18 bases in between. The length of the CDR3 is 17 residues. CDR3 protein: CASSIDLPQGRGTEAFF. In DNA form, the CDR3 reads TGTGCCAGTAGTATAGATCTCCCGCAGGGGAGGGGCACTGAAGCTTTCTTT. The full variable domain, with the rest looked up from reference TRBV19 and TRBJ1-1, is DGGITQSPKYLFRKEGQNVTLSCEQNLNHDAMYWYRQDPGQGLRLIYYSQIVNDFQKGDIAEGYSVSREKKESFPLTVTSAQKNPTAFYLCASSIDLPQGRGTEAFFGQGTRLTVV.

This clone has only a few counts. The rearrangement links TRBV19 to TRBJ1-1; tentatively, D is TRBD1 (6 bases). Trimming took 1 base from V and 11 from J, leaving 17 bases between them. The length of the CDR3 is 14 residues. The germline CDR1 and CDR2 sequences are LNHDA and SQIVND (reference sequence). CDR3 sequence: CASSIVPTGLTAFF. The CDR3 DNA follows: TGTGCCAGTAGTATAGTCCCGACAGGCCTGACTGCTTTCTTT. Full variable domain (remainder filled in from reference TRBV19 and TRBJ1-1): DGGITQSPKYLFRKEGQNVTLSCEQNLNHDAMYWYRQDPGQGLRLIYYSQIVNDFQKGDIAEGYSVSREKKESFPLTVTSAQKNPTAFYLCASSIVPTGLTAFFGQGTRLTVV.

The chain is built from TRBV18 and TRBJ2-1; TRBD1 is a possible D gene (6 bases). This CDR3 spans 19 amino acids. Germline V gene data show CDR1 as KGHSH and CDR2 as LQKENI. Trimming removed 3 bases at V and 6 bases at J, with 27 bases between. The CDR3 here is CASSPLRDRRDTARNEQFF. The CDR3 DNA sequence: TGTGCCAGCTCACCTCTACGAGACAGGAGAGATACCGCACGCAATGAGCAGTTCTTC.

This clone came up once. This chain connects TRBV5-5 to TRBJ2-7, with 7 bases lining up with TRBD2. The CDR3 length is 17 residues. Per the germline V gene, CDR1 is SGHKS and CDR2 is YYEKEE (reference sequence). J was trimmed by 5 bases and V by 4 bases; bases with no gene match: 18. DNA of the CDR3: TGTGCCAGCAGCCCGTCAGCAGGACTAGGGGCCGGGAACGAGCAGTACTTC. Its translation is CASSPSAGLGAGNEQYF.

This clone was detected a few times. The CDR3 spells CASSLDRGRVTGELFF. The CDR3 DNA sequence: TGTGCCAGCAGTTTGGACAGGGGGCGCGTCACCGGGGAGCTGTTTTTT. The genes are TRBV27 and TRBJ2-2, with 11 bases aligning to TRBD1. Germline CDR1 MNHEY, CDR2 SMNVEV (reference sequence). Unmatched junction bases numbered 4, after V lost 3 bases and J lost 4 bases. CDR3 length: 16 residues.

The rearrangement joins TRBV5-4 to TRBJ2-5, with 10 bases identical to TRBD1. Unmatched junction bases numbered 8, after V lost 3 bases and J lost 6 bases. The CDR3 runs 15 residues. Germline CDR1 and CDR2: SGHNT and YYREEE (reference sequence). This CDR3 reads CASSSGVGQGKTQYF. DNA for the CDR3: TGTGCCAGCAGCTCGGGGGTGGGACAGGGGAAGACCCAGTACTTC. The full variable domain, with the rest looked up from reference TRBV5-4 and TRBJ2-5, is ETGVTQSPTHLIKTRGQQVTLRCSSQSGHNTVSWYQQALGQGPQFIFQYYREEENGRGNFPPRFSGLQFPNYSSELNVNALELDDSALYLCASSSGVGQGKTQYFGPGTRLLVL.

This chain links TRBV18 with TRBJ1-5; D is unclear. CDR1 is KGHSH, CDR2 LQKENI, per germline. The germline V and J ends were trimmed by 6 bases and 5 bases, with 11 bases remaining between them. This CDR3 spans 13 amino acids. The DNA of the CDR3 is TGTGCCAGCTCTGCCGACACCTATCAGCCCCAGCATTTT. Its protein product is CASSADTYQPQHF.

The J gene is TRBJ1-4, the V gene TRBV24-1; D not certain. The CDR3 runs 13 residues. V was pared by 9 bases and J by 4 bases, with 11 bases between. Germline values: CDR1 KGHDR, CDR2 SFDVKD. The CDR3 loop is CATAEGHNEKLFF. In nucleotides, the CDR3 is TGTGCCACCGCCGAGGGCCATAATGAAAAACTGTTTTTT.

V gene TRBV19 combines with J gene TRBJ1-6; 7 positions match TRBD1. CDR1 LNHDA and CDR2 SQIVND come from the germline V gene (reference sequence). V trimming: 7 bases; J trimming: 8 bases; junction bases outside the gene matches: 8. This CDR3 contains 14 residues. The CDR3 loop reads CASNPDRADSPLHF. The CDR3 DNA is TGTGCCAGTAATCCAGACAGGGCGGATTCACCCCTCCACTTT.

The chain employs TRBV9 and TRBJ2-1, with 10 bases lining up with TRBD2. The CDR3 loop spans 14 amino acids. V lost 0 bases, J lost 8 bases, and 2 bases stayed unmatched. The germline V gene encodes CDR1 SGDLS and CDR2 YYNGEE. CDR3 bases: TGTGCCAGCAGCGTAGTTGGGACTAGCGATGAGCAGTTCTTC. This translates into CASSVVGTSDEQFF.

The J gene is TRBJ1-1, the V gene TRBV24-1; D is perhaps TRBD1 (6 bases). V shed 1 base and J shed 7 bases, with 18 bases lying between them. The germline V gene encodes CDR1 KGHDR and CDR2 SFDVKD. The CDR3 has 16 amino acids. The DNA for the CDR3 is TGTGCCACCAGTGATTTACCAAGGGGGGGCCAAGGTGAAGCTTTCTTT. This translates into CATSDLPRGGQGEAFF.

This rearrangement joins TRBV5-5 to TRBJ1-1, with D unresolved. The CDR3 extends over 13 amino acids. CDR1 and CDR2 (germline): SGHKS, YYEKEE (reference sequence). V shed 2 bases and J shed 11 bases, with 16 bases lying between them. The CDR3 coding sequence is TGTGCCAGCAGCTTATGGTCACTCGAGCGGGCTTTCTTT. Amino acids: CASSLWSLERAFF.

This chain links TRBV5-1 with TRBJ1-4, with 8 bases identical to TRBD1. V lost 4 bases to trimming and J lost 7 bases; unmatched junction nucleotides: 3. Germline CDR1 reads SGHRS; CDR2 reads YFSETQ. CDR3 length: 13 residues. The CDR3 bases are TGCGCCAGCAGCGGACAGGGCGGTGAAAAACTGTTTTTT. Its protein is CASSGQGGEKLFF.

This chain links TRBV5-1 with TRBJ1-4; tentatively, D is TRBD1 (6 bases). V lost 5 bases, J lost 5 bases, and 13 bases lay in between. This CDR3 has 14 residues. The germline V gene has CDR1 SGHRS and CDR2 YFSETQ. The CDR3 DNA reads TGCGCCAGCAGTTGGTCGGGGACAAATGAAAAACTGTTTTTT. As protein: CASSWSGTNEKLFF.

The chain employs TRBV12-1 and TRBJ2-3; the D segment call TRBD1 is taken from the table without a DNA check. TRBV12-1 is classified as a pseudogene. The CDR3 runs 15 residues. The DNA of the CDR3 is TGTGCCAGCAGCTTTGGAGACAGGGGGACAGATACGCAGTATTTT. Translating gives CASSFGDRGTDTQYF.

A single count supports this clone. This sequence joins TRBV14 and TRBJ2-1; D call uncertain. Germline V gives CDR1 SGHDN, CDR2 FVKESK. V shed 1 base and J shed 4 bases, with 8 bases lying between them. CDR3 length: 14 amino acids. The CDR3 spells CASSQGNLYNEQFF. As DNA, the CDR3 is TGTGCCAGCAGCCAAGGCAACTTGTACAATGAGCAGTTCTTC.